The source of this TCR beta chain is a study of control samples from healthy donors and cancer patients. The CDR3 sequence is 14 residues long. Trimming removed 4 bases from V and 10 bases from J; junction bases left unmatched: 9. The germline V gene has CDR1 MRHNA and CDR2 SNTAGT. The repertoire was sequenced with immunoSEQ multiplex PCR; TCRdb's copy has only in-frame clones and lacks some. The table records under 150,000 clones, more than 70% of them present only once. The sequence came from a man between 60 and 70 years old in good health. The J gene is TRBJ1-2, the V gene TRBV6-4, with 10 bases lining up with TRBD1. Sequencing was done on a sample of blood. The CDR3 DNA reads TGTGCCAGCAGTGCCACCCCGGGACAGGGGACCTACACCTTC. Its protein is CASSATPGQGTYTF.